Following are 7 T cell receptor beta chains from one sample sequenced in a study of T cells after yellow fever vaccination. TCRdb recomputed calls from the 5' RACE reads with MiXCR, one row per CDR3 protein. The sample contains some 550,000 distinct CDR3 sequences, around 21% of which appear only once. This specimen consisted of PBMCs, obtained 15 days after the yellow fever booster vaccination. These receptors came from a man in his thirties or forties who received the YFV17D yellow fever vaccine.

This clonotype was seen only a few times. This chain links TRBV24-1 with TRBJ2-3; 10 nucleotides line up with TRBD2. Germline trimming cut 3 bases from V and 2 bases from J; bases unmatched to any gene: 10. Germline values: CDR1 KGHDR, CDR2 SFDVKD. The length of the CDR3 is 18 residues. This chain's CDR3 is CATSDRSGRALDTDTQYF. The CDR3 DNA reads as TGTGCCACCAGTGATCGCAGCGGGAGGGCCCTCGACACAGATACGCAGTATTTT.

This clonotype has just a few counts. The chain uses TRBV15 and TRBJ2-1; 8 bases are shared with TRBD1. The CDR3 is 16 residues long. Germline V gives CDR1 LNHNV, CDR2 YYDKDF (reference sequence). V dropped 3 bases and J dropped 2; count of bases not matched to a gene: 6. The CDR3 loop is CATSRGQETPYNEQFF. The CDR3 bases are TGTGCCACCAGCAGGGGACAGGAGACCCCCTACAATGAGCAGTTCTTC.

The rearrangement uses TRBV15 and TRBJ2-2, with D possibly matching TRBD2 (5 bases). The CDR3 length is 13 residues. V shed 4 bases and J shed 7 bases, with 10 bases lying between them. Germline loops: CDR1 LNHNV, CDR2 YYDKDF (reference sequence). The CDR3 reads CATSTREGGELFF. The CDR3 bases are TGTGCCACCAGCACCCGGGAAGGCGGGGAGCTGTTTTTT.

V and J are TRBV7-2 and TRBJ2-7; D ambiguous. Trimming stripped 5 bases from V and 1 base from J, with 6 bases between. CDR3 length: 12 residues. Germline loops: CDR1 SGHTA, CDR2 FQGNSA. The CDR3 sequence is CASSEISYEQYF. Written as DNA, the CDR3 is TGTGCCAGCAGCGAGATTTCCTACGAGCAGTACTTC.

The chain is built from TRBV6-1 and TRBJ2-7; 7 nucleotides line up with TRBD2. The J segment lost 1 base and the V segment lost 5 bases, leaving 8 bases of the junction unmatched. Per germline, CDR1 MNHNS and CDR2 SASEGT. The CDR3 extends over 15 amino acids. CDR3 bases: TGTGCCAGCAGTCCGCCGGGAGCGGGATCCTACGAGCAGTACTTC. Protein: CASSPPGAGSYEQYF.

This clonotype was seen a handful of times. The chain uses TRBV20-1 and TRBJ2-1; the D gene is possibly TRBD2 (6 bases). V was clipped by 5 bases and J by 11 bases, with 16 bases between them. Germline CDR1 and CDR2: DFQATT and SNEGSKA (reference sequence). The CDR3 contains 12 residues. CDR3 coding DNA: TGCAGTGCTGAAGTCGTTCGGGGGAAGCAGTTCTTC. It translates to CSAEVVRGKQFF.

The V gene is TRBV20-1, the J gene TRBJ2-1; the D gene is possibly TRBD2 (5 bases). V lost 0 bases to trimming and J lost 9 bases, with 15 bases between them. The CDR3 has 14 amino acids. Germline CDR1 DFQATT, CDR2 SNEGSKA (reference sequence). The CDR3 DNA follows: TGCAGTGCTAGAGATCTAGTGCTAGCCGTTGAGCAGTTCTTC. Its protein product is CSARDLVLAVEQFF.